This T cell receptor (beta chain) stems from a study of blood T cell repertoires in COVID-19 (dated by TCRdb to 2018 to 2021). Regarding the research as a whole: Samples from collaborators originated in the United States, Italy and Spain and spanned both the acute and convalescent phases of COVID-19. The prospective study material was composed of cDNA or gDNA derived from T cells, B-cell-depleted T cells, or PBMCs. The dataset comprised deeply sampled blood TCRbeta repertoires from subjects exposed to, actively infected with, or recovered from COVID-19. The repertoires were released in a freely available public database meant as a resource for research on the immune response to SARS-CoV-2. Samples were obtained from the ongoing ImmuneRACE study (first 160 participants) and from some 1,200 subjects provided by 6 global collaborators. The sample metadata nearly always contained a de-identified subject ID, COVID-19 status, age in years and sex. HLA class I and class II types, where available, came from metadata supplied by the sample provider rather than from assay-based typing. Study-wide findings and limitations: Clinical and demographic metadata were provided uncurated, with the amount varying by source and participant.

Each collaborating institution followed its own protocols to collect whole blood in K2EDTA tubes. Collaborator samples were shipped for TCRbeta analysis as frozen whole blood, isolated PBMCs, or DNA extracted from either sample type. The CDR3 spans 13 residues, from the cysteine through the phenylalanine. The kept DNA is CDR3 alone, 39 bases in frame from the first base. CDR1 LNHDA and CDR2 SQIVND were looked up in the germline V gene (reference sequence). The trim is 6 bases for V and 8 bases for J, with a gap of 13 bases between the germline ends. A note on this clone: The clone's antigen remains unknown. The input lacks base qualities; no much larger clone sits a single base away.

The immunoSEQ Assay, a bias-controlled multiplex PCR, was used to amplify TCRbeta CDR3 regions from genomic DNA. From the authors' description of their analysis: Within the assay, amplification of reference gene primers was used to estimate how many nucleated cells each sample contained. Sequence reads were collapsed and filtered to measure the absolute abundance of every unique TCRbeta CDR3 rearrangement. Productive Simpson clonality was computed per sample as the square root of Simpson's diversity index over productive rearrangements. TCRdb took this table from immuneACCESS and kept in-frame rearrangements with V and J called. Such tables lack part of the clones; where checked against another copy, unresolved V genes explain under half of the gap, and the rest is unexplained. Clone size and the V and J calls come from that table; the DNA yielded D and trimming. The sample contains under 250,000 clones, more than 70% of them found a single time. Roughly 8.8% of the sample rests with the top ten.

The receptor was derived from a man in his forties with active or convalescent COVID-19. Specimen: peripheral blood. The chain employs TRBV19 and TRBJ1-4; TRBD1 is possibly the D segment (6 matching bases). CDR3 loop: CASSTGSREKLFF. At the DNA level, the sequence is TGTGCCAGTAGCACAGGGAGCAGGGAAAAACTGTTTTTT.